What follows are 8 T cell receptor beta chains derived from one specimen sequenced in a study of blood T cell repertoires in COVID-19. Sequencing used immunoSEQ multiplex PCR; TCRdb keeps in-frame clones, though not all of them. The sample records about 170,000 clones, roughly 80% being singletons. The sample consisted of peripheral blood. The receptors stem from a woman aged 80 or over with acute or convalescent COVID-19.

The gene calls are TRBV28 and TRBJ1-2; 7 bases are a match to TRBD1. CDR3 length equals 16 residues. Trimming removed 5 bases from V and 4 bases from J; junction bases left unmatched: 13. Germline V gives CDR1 MDHEN, CDR2 SYDVKM. The DNA for the CDR3 is TGTGCCAGCAGTCCGAGAGGCTTACAGGGGCCCTATGGCTACACCTTC. Translation: CASSPRGLQGPYGYTF.

This clone was found a few times. In DNA, the CDR3 is TGTGCCAGTAGTTCCGATGGACTAAATTCACCCCTCCACTTT. This encodes CASSSDGLNSPLHF. This chain joins TRBV19 and TRBJ1-6; no definite D call. Germline lookup yields CDR1 LNHDA and CDR2 SQIVND (reference sequence). Trimming took off 5 bases at V and 7 bases at J, with 12 bases between the two ends. This CDR3 contains 14 residues.

V is TRBV11-2 and J is TRBJ2-2; weak D call: TRBD2 (6 bases). This CDR3 comprises 15 residues. V lost 2 bases and J 1 base, leaving 8 bases between the germline ends. Per the germline V gene, CDR1 is SGHAT and CDR2 is FQNNGV. The CDR3 here is CASSLTRGNTGELFF. CDR3 DNA: TGTGCCAGCAGCTTAACGCGGGGGAACACCGGGGAGCTGTTTTTT.

The chain links TRBV5-8 to TRBJ1-5; 11 bases are a match to TRBD1. CDR1 and CDR2 (germline): SGHTS, YDEGEE. J gave up 7 bases and V 4 bases, and 7 bases lay outside the gene matches. CDR3 size: 15 residues. The CDR3 is CASSQPGTGGQPQHF. CDR3 nucleotides: TGTGCCAGCAGCCAACCCGGGACAGGGGGACAGCCCCAGCATTTT.

The chain has TRBV30 and TRBJ1-1, with 12 bases that match TRBD1. V gave up 3 bases and J gave up 0 bases; unmatched junction bases: 5. Germline CDR1 reads GTSNPN; CDR2 reads SVGIG (reference sequence). CDR3 size: 16 residues. CDR3 in DNA: TGTGCCTGGAGAGGGGGGACAGGGGGCCTGAACACTGAAGCTTTCTTT. This gives the protein CAWRGGTGGLNTEAFF.

This sequence joins TRBV5-4 and TRBJ1-1; 11 nucleotides match TRBD1. J was trimmed by 6 bases and V by 6 bases; bases with no gene match: 7. Germline CDR1 reads SGHNT; CDR2 reads YYREEE (reference sequence). CDR3 length: 14 residues. The CDR3 spells CASTRTGGFPEAFF. The CDR3 DNA is TGTGCCAGCACCAGGACAGGGGGCTTCCCTGAAGCTTTCTTT.

J is TRBJ2-1 and V is TRBV11-3; D might be TRBD2 (5 bases). V was cut by 5 bases and J by 5 bases, with 10 bases left in between. Germline V gene data show CDR1 as SGHNT and CDR2 as YENEEA. CDR3 length: 13 amino acids. CDR3 protein: CASSAGINNEQFF. CDR3 nucleotide sequence: TGTGCCAGCAGCGCGGGCATCAACAATGAGCAGTTCTTC.

The chain couples TRBV19 to TRBJ1-5; D ambiguous. The germline V gene has CDR1 LNHDA and CDR2 SQIVND (reference sequence). This CDR3 contains 14 residues. Trimming removed 2 bases from V and 4 bases from J, with 9 bases in between. CDR3 sequence: CASSITTGNQPQHF. The DNA for the CDR3 is TGTGCCAGTAGTATAACGACGGGGAATCAGCCCCAGCATTTT. Full variable domain (missing parts from reference TRBV19 and TRBJ1-5): DGGITQSPKYLFRKEGQNVTLSCEQNLNHDAMYWYRQDPGQGLRLIYYSQIVNDFQKGDIAEGYSVSREKKESFPLTVTSAQKNPTAFYLCASSITTGNQPQHFGDGTRLSIL.